This T cell receptor (beta chain) emerged from a study of T cell changes during pregnancy in multiple sclerosis. TCRdb's table, derived via immunoSEQ multiplex PCR, lists solely in-frame clones and lacks some. The table includes around 100,000 clones, more than 85% detected once. The sample here was peripheral blood, taken in the second trimester of pregnancy. The TCR sequence derives from a female donor with multiple sclerosis, enrolled in a pregnancy study.

This CDR3 is CATLKGPYGYTF. CDR3 nucleotide sequence: TGTGCCACCCTCAAGGGGCCATATGGCTACACCTTC. The rearrangement uses TRBV27 and TRBJ1-2; a weak D match, TRBD1 (5 bases). Trimming took off 10 bases at V and 5 bases at J, with 14 bases between the two ends. The CDR3 contains 12 residues. Germline V gene sequence: CDR1 MNHEY, CDR2 SMNVEV (reference sequence).